A single sample is the source of the 32 T cell receptor beta chains below, sequenced in a study of OX40 agonist ivuxolimab in advanced cancers. Data came from immunoSEQ multiplex PCR; TCRdb stores just in-frame clones and leaves some out. Here the sample spans around 20,000 clones, 84% being singletons. The source material was CD4+ or CD8+ T cells sorted from blood, sampled in a trial of the OX40 agonist ivuxolimab. The receptors were gathered from an adult with an advanced solid tumor such as melanoma, head and neck, liver or kidney cancer.

This clone was detected only once. The CDR3 is CATRGGSSYNEQFF. The CDR3 region has the DNA TGTGCCACTAGAGGAGGATCCTCCTACAATGAGCAGTTCTTC. The genes are TRBV6-6 and TRBJ2-1; a weak D match, TRBD2 (5 bases). With 10 bases removed from V and 0 bases from J, the gap between germline ends came to 13 bases. Per germline, CDR1 MNHNY and CDR2 SVGAGI (reference sequence). There are 14 residues in the CDR3.

The J gene is TRBJ2-3, the V gene TRBV11-2; D uncertain. CDR1 SGHAT and CDR2 FQNNGV come from the germline V gene. Trimming took 5 bases from V and 0 from J, leaving 15 bases between them. CDR3 length equals 16 residues. For the CDR3, the DNA is TGTGCCAGCAGCCAAGAAACCGGGCTTAGCACAGATACGCAGTATTTT. Amino acid sequence: CASSQETGLSTDTQYF.

The V call is TRBV19, the J call TRBJ1-4, with 7 bases aligning to TRBD1. V trimming: 5 bases; J trimming: 8 bases; junction bases outside the gene matches: 8. From germline, CDR1 is LNHDA and CDR2 SQIVND (reference sequence). The CDR3 loop spans 14 amino acids. Here the CDR3 reads CASSVQGSEEKLFF. DNA of the CDR3: TGTGCCAGTAGTGTACAGGGGTCCGAGGAAAAACTGTTTTTT.

V usage is TRBV5-8 and J usage is TRBJ1-3; 12 nucleotides line up with TRBD1. Trimming removed 4 bases from V and 8 bases from J; junction bases left unmatched: 7. The CDR3 is made up of 15 amino acids. Germline loops: CDR1 SGHTS, CDR2 YDEGEE. CDR3 in DNA: TGTGCCAGCAGCACGGGGACAGGGGGCTGGGACACCATATATTTT. Its translation: CASSTGTGGWDTIYF.

V usage is TRBV4-2 and J usage is TRBJ1-2; D unresolved. The CDR3 contains 16 residues. Germline V lookup: CDR1 LGHNA, CDR2 YNFKEQ. Trimming left V 1 base short and J 6 bases short, with 18 bases between. This chain's CDR3 is CASSQGGRPLLHGYTF. CDR3 bases: TGTGCCAGCAGCCAAGGAGGCAGGCCTCTCCTTCATGGCTACACCTTC.

The CDR3 DNA reads TGTGCCAGCAGCACCGGGACAGGGTTTTGGAATGAGCAGTTCTTC. It is translated as CASSTGTGFWNEQFF. The chain links TRBV7-3 to TRBJ2-1; 9 nucleotides match TRBD1. J lost 7 bases, V lost 5 bases, and 9 bases had no gene match. The CDR3 consists of 15 residues. Per the germline V gene, CDR1 is SGHTA and CDR2 is FQGTGA. The full variable domain, with the rest looked up from reference TRBV7-3 and TRBJ2-1, is GAGVSQTPSNKVTEKGKYVELRCDPISGHTALYWYRQSLGQGPEFLIYFQGTGAADDSGLPNDRFFAVRPEGSVSTLKIQRTERGDSAVYLCASSTGTGFWNEQFFGPGTRLTVL.

Only a few counts were recorded for this clone. V is TRBV14 and J is TRBJ1-2; 7 nucleotides align to TRBD1. Germline V gives CDR1 SGHDN, CDR2 FVKESK. There are 13 residues in the CDR3. V lost 5 bases, J lost 2 bases, and 2 bases stayed unmatched. CDR3 in DNA: TGTGCCAGCAGCACGACAGGGAACTATGGCTACACCTTC. The encoded protein is CASSTTGNYGYTF.

The rearrangement joins TRBV7-9 to TRBJ2-5, with 14 bases identical to TRBD2. The V and J ends lost 1 base and 3 bases, in that order; junction bases with no gene match: 1. CDR1 SEHNR and CDR2 FQNEAQ come from the germline V gene (reference sequence). This CDR3 contains 16 residues. The CDR3, as DNA: TGTGCCAGCAGCTTAGGGGGACTAGCGGGGGAAGAGACCCAGTACTTC. Amino acid sequence: CASSLGGLAGEETQYF.

The chain employs TRBV7-9 and TRBJ2-5; 11 bases line up with TRBD2. The CDR3 is 15 residues long. The V and J ends lost 7 bases and 0 bases, in that order; junction bases with no gene match: 4. Per germline, CDR1 SEHNR and CDR2 FQNEAQ (reference sequence). This CDR3 is CASTRLAGNQETQYF. In DNA form, the CDR3 reads TGTGCCAGCACCAGACTAGCGGGGAACCAAGAGACCCAGTACTTC. The full variable domain, its missing parts supplied by reference TRBV7-9 and TRBJ2-5, is DTGVSQNPRHKITKRGQNVTFRCDPISEHNRLYWYRQTLGQGPEFLTYFQNEAQLEKSRLLSDRFSAERPKGSFSTLEIQRTEQGDSAMYLCASTRLAGNQETQYFGPGTRLLVL.

This clone was counted between two and nine times. The V and J genes are TRBV7-3 and TRBJ2-1, with unresolved D. The ends were cut back, 2 bases at V and 9 bases at J, with 11 bases in the middle. The V gene's germline CDR1 is SGHTA and CDR2 FQGTGA. The CDR3 spans 13 residues. The CDR3 DNA follows: TGTGCCAGCAGCTTAGGGCTATTAGGTGAGCAGTTCTTC. It yields the protein CASSLGLLGEQFF.

The chain uses TRBV4-1 and TRBJ2-3; no clear D gene. The CDR3 loop spans 13 amino acids. The V end lost 1 base, the J end lost 6 bases, and 8 bases lay between the germline ends. Germline V CDR1 and CDR2: MGHRA, YSYEKL. CDR3 bases: TGCGCCAGCAGCCAAGTGAGATACGATACGCAGTATTTT. Its translation: CASSQVRYDTQYF.

The CDR3 spells CASSSTGGTSGYEQYF. The CDR3 region has the DNA TGCGCCAGCAGCTCCACGGGGGGGACTAGCGGGTACGAGCAGTACTTC. The chain couples TRBV5-1 to TRBJ2-7; 12 bases map to TRBD2. This CDR3 spans 16 amino acids. The ends lost 3 bases at V and 4 bases at J; junction bases unmatched: 8. Germline values: CDR1 SGHRS, CDR2 YFSETQ.

The gene calls are TRBV9 and TRBJ1-2; 7 nucleotides match TRBD1. This CDR3 is 15 amino acids long. Germline V gene sequence: CDR1 SGDLS, CDR2 YYNGEE. Trimming cost V 3 bases and J 5 bases; bases outside gene matches: 10. The DNA of the CDR3 is TGTGCCAGCAGCGAAGGGGGCGCTTGGGCTTATGGCTACACCTTC. This codes for CASSEGGAWAYGYTF.

This chain joins TRBV27 and TRBJ1-5; 12 bases align to TRBD1. The length of the CDR3 is 17 residues. The V gene's germline CDR1 is MNHEY and CDR2 SMNVEV (reference sequence). J gave up 6 bases and V 5 bases, and 11 bases lay outside the gene matches. DNA of the CDR3: TGTGCCAGCAGTATGTTATCCGGGACAGGGGGCAGTCAGCCCCAGCATTTT. Protein: CASSMLSGTGGSQPQHF.

This chain connects TRBV6-1 to TRBJ2-3, with TRBD2 as a possible D gene (6 bases). V was shortened by 4 bases and J by 2 bases, with 16 bases between the two germline ends. This CDR3 has 16 residues. Per the germline V gene, CDR1 is MNHNS and CDR2 is SASEGT. In DNA form, the CDR3 reads TGTGCCAGCAGTGGGGGACTTCCGGGGCTCACAGATACGCAGTATTTT. This encodes CASSGGLPGLTDTQYF.

This chain links TRBV28 with TRBJ1-5, with D tentatively TRBD1 (6 bases). The CDR3 has 15 residues. Germline CDR1 MDHEN, CDR2 SYDVKM. Trimming removed 3 bases at V and 2 bases at J, with 11 bases between. The CDR3 DNA reads TGTGCCAGCAGTTTCACAGGGAGGGGCAATCAGCCCCAGCATTTT. Translated: CASSFTGRGNQPQHF.

This rearrangement joins TRBV10-3 to TRBJ1-1; maybe TRBD1 (6 bases). Trimming took off 8 bases at V and 7 bases at J, with 11 bases between the two ends. The CDR3 loop spans 11 amino acids. The germline gives CDR1 ENHRY, CDR2 SYGVKD. This CDR3 is CAIAGAYEAFF. The CDR3 region has the DNA TGTGCCATCGCAGGGGCATATGAAGCTTTCTTT.

The J gene is TRBJ1-1, the V gene TRBV7-9, with D possibly being TRBD1 (5 bases). CDR3 size: 11 residues. Germline V CDR1 and CDR2: SEHNR, FQNEAQ (reference sequence). V lost 4 bases and J 5 bases, leaving 5 bases between the germline ends. The CDR3 here is CASSWGTEAFF. The CDR3 bases are TGTGCCAGCAGCTGGGGGACTGAAGCTTTCTTT.

The chain has TRBV28 and TRBJ1-4, with a possible D match to TRBD1 (6 bases). Trimming pared 5 bases from V and 4 bases from J, leaving 11 bases between. The CDR3 sequence is 14 residues long. Germline assignment: CDR1 MDHEN and CDR2 SYDVKM. CDR3 sequence: CASSPVDSNEKLFF. CDR3 bases: TGTGCCAGCAGTCCAGTGGACAGTAATGAAAAACTGTTTTTT.

CDR3 loop: CASSWGDSTGELFF. Here the CDR3 DNA reads TGCGCCAGCAGCTGGGGGGACAGCACCGGGGAGCTGTTTTTT. This chain connects TRBV5-1 to TRBJ2-2; a weak D match, TRBD1 (7 bases). The CDR3 is made up of 14 amino acids. Between the trimmed V and J ends, which lost 3 bases and 4 bases, there was a span of 10 bases. CDR1 and CDR2 (germline): SGHRS, YFSETQ.

The gene calls are TRBV7-8 and TRBJ1-1; possibly TRBD1 for D (6 bases). CDR3 length: 13 amino acids. Germline CDR1 and CDR2: SGHVS and FQNEAQ. The ends were cut back, 1 base at V and 5 bases at J, with 8 bases in the middle. The CDR3 sequence: CASSLGGRTEAFF. CDR3 coding DNA: TGTGCCAGCAGCTTAGGGGGGCGGACTGAAGCTTTCTTT.

The chain is built from TRBV11-2 and TRBJ2-5, with TRBD2 as a possible D gene (7 bases). Deletions cut 6 bases from V and 1 base from J, with 24 bases between. The CDR3 runs to 18 residues. Per germline, CDR1 SGHAT and CDR2 FQNNGV. This chain's CDR3 is CASRRILAGGGGQETQYF. DNA of the CDR3: TGTGCCAGCAGACGTATATTGGCCGGAGGGGGGGGCCAAGAGACCCAGTACTTC.

The chain links TRBV5-1 to TRBJ2-7, with D possibly TRBD1 on 5 matching bases. CDR3 length: 15 amino acids. Germline lookup yields CDR1 SGHRS and CDR2 YFSETQ. V gave up 2 bases and J gave up 4 bases, with 16 bases separating them. The CDR3 sequence: CASSFSSMQGYEQYF. In DNA, the CDR3 is TGCGCCAGCAGCTTTAGCTCTATGCAGGGTTACGAGCAGTACTTC.

This clone was observed a few times. This chain links TRBV11-2 with TRBJ2-1; no clear D. Germline V gene sequence: CDR1 SGHAT, CDR2 FQNNGV. V lost 1 base, J lost 6 bases, and 4 bases lay in between. CDR3 length: 12 residues. In nucleotides, the CDR3 is TGTGCCAGCAGCTTAGCCTTCAATGAGCAGTTCTTC. Translation: CASSLAFNEQFF.

The gene calls are TRBV7-2 and TRBJ2-3; D possibly matches TRBD1 or TRBD2 (5 bases each). This CDR3 comprises 15 residues. From germline, CDR1 is SGHTA and CDR2 FQGNSA. V was cut by 3 bases and J by 0 bases, with 10 bases left in between. The chain's CDR3 is CASSFGGPSTDTQYF. The DNA of the CDR3 is TGTGCCAGCAGCTTTGGGGGTCCGAGCACAGATACGCAGTATTTT.

The genes are TRBV7-9 and TRBJ2-7; TRBD1 aligns across 10 bases. Per the germline V gene, CDR1 is SEHNR and CDR2 is FQNEAQ (reference sequence). This CDR3 region has 14 residues. The V gene end was trimmed by 6 bases and the J gene end by 5 bases; junction bases not matched to a gene: 7. CDR3 amino acids: CASRTGQGIDEQYF. Here the CDR3 DNA reads TGTGCCAGCAGGACGGGACAGGGGATAGACGAGCAGTACTTC.

The rearrangement links TRBV13 to TRBJ2-7, with D uncertain. CDR1 is PRHDT, CDR2 FYEKMQ, per germline (reference sequence). The CDR3 spans 12 residues. Trimming pared 5 bases from V and 6 bases from J, leaving 11 bases between. The CDR3 sequence: CASSLSPAEQYF. Here the CDR3 DNA reads TGTGCCAGCAGCCTTTCTCCCGCCGAGCAGTACTTC. Filled out from reference TRBV13 and TRBJ2-7, the complete variable domain reads AAGVIQSPRHLIKEKRETATLKCYPIPRHDTVYWYQQGPGQDPQFLISFYEKMQSDKGSIPDRFSAQQFSDYHSELNMSSLELGDSALYFCASSLSPAEQYFGPGTRLTVT.

J is TRBJ2-5 and V is TRBV27; TRBD1 aligns across 7 bases. The CDR3 contains 16 residues. V dropped 6 bases and J dropped 2; count of bases not matched to a gene: 12. Germline V gene sequence: CDR1 MNHEY, CDR2 SMNVEV (reference sequence). The DNA for the CDR3 is TGTGCCAGCAGCAGGGACCCGGGACAGAAACAAGAGACCCAGTACTTC. Its protein is CASSRDPGQKQETQYF.

V gene TRBV2 combines with J gene TRBJ2-2; D gene unclear. Trimming cost V 5 bases and J 1 base, with 8 bases left between them. This CDR3 is 14 amino acids long. CDR1 is SNHLY, CDR2 FYNNEI, per germline. The CDR3 DNA is TGTGCCAGCAGTAAGGCGCAGAACACCGGGGAGCTGTTTTTT. Protein: CASSKAQNTGELFF.

This chain links TRBV7-2 with TRBJ2-7; no reliable D call. Trimming pared 2 bases from V and 5 bases from J, leaving 10 bases between. The CDR3 runs 13 residues. Germline lookup yields CDR1 SGHTA and CDR2 FQGNSA. CDR3 coding DNA: TGTGCCAGCAGCTTACTCGTAGTTGACGAGCAGTACTTC. Its translation is CASSLLVVDEQYF.

This chain joins TRBV9 and TRBJ1-2; the D is unclear. The V end lost 4 bases, the J end lost 1 base, and 8 bases lay between the germline ends. The length of the CDR3 is 13 residues. Per germline, CDR1 SGDLS and CDR2 YYNGEE. The CDR3 nucleotides read TGTGCCAGCAGCCCCCGGGATAACTATGGCTACACCTTC. Translation gives CASSPRDNYGYTF.

The CDR3 region is CASSLGVGMNTEAFF. The CDR3, as DNA: TGTGCCAGCAGCTTAGGGGTGGGGATGAACACTGAAGCTTTCTTT. The chain recombines TRBV7-9 with TRBJ1-1; D remains unclear. The CDR3 extends over 15 amino acids. Trimming took off 1 base at V and 0 bases at J, with 9 bases between the two ends. CDR1 is SEHNR and CDR2 is FQNEAQ in the germline V gene (reference sequence).